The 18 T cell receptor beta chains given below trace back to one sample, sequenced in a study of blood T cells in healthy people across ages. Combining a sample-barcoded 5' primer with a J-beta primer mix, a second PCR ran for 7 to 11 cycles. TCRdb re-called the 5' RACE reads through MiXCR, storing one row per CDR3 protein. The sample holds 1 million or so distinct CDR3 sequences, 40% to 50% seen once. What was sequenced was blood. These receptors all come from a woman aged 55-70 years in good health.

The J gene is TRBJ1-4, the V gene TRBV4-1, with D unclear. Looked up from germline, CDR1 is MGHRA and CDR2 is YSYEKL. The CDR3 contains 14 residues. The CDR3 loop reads CTNSQAAVNEKLFF. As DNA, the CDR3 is TGCACCAACAGCCAGGCGGCGGTTAATGAAAAACTGTTTTTT.

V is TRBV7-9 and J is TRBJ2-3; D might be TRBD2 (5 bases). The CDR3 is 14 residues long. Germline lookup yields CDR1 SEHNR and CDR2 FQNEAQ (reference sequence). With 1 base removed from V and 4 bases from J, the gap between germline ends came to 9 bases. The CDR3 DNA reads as TGTGCCAGCAGCTTAGTAACCGGGGCAGATACGCAGTATTTT. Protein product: CASSLVTGADTQYF.

The CDR3: CASSNRAGQPNQPQHF. The CDR3 DNA follows: TGTGCCAGCAGCAATAGGGCGGGACAGCCCAATCAGCCCCAGCATTTT. V is TRBV6-5 and J is TRBJ1-5, with 7 bases matching TRBD1. The CDR3 loop spans 16 amino acids. Germline CDR1 reads MNHEY; CDR2 reads SVGAGI. V trimming: 6 bases; J trimming: 3 bases; junction bases outside the gene matches: 11.

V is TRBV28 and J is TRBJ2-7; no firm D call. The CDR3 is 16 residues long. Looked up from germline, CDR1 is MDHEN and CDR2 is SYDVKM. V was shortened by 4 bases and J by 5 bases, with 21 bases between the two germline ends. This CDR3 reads CASSSELVSLGDEQYF. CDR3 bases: TGTGCCAGCAGTTCCGAACTGGTTAGCCTAGGCGACGAGCAGTACTTC.

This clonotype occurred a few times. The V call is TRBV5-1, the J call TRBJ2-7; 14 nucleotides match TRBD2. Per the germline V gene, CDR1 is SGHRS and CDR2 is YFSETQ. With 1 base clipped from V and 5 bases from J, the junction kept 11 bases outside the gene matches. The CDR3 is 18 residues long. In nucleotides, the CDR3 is TGCGCCAGCAGCTTGTGGGGGGGGACTAGCGGGAGTATCAACGAGCAGTACTTC. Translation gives CASSLWGGTSGSINEQYF. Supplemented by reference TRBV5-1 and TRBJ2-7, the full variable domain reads KAGVTQTPRYLIKTRGQQVTLSCSPISGHRSVSWYQQTPGQGLQFLFEYFSETQRNKGNFPGRFSGRQFSNSRSEMNVSTLELGDSALYLCASSLWGGTSGSINEQYFGPGTRLTVT.

As DNA, the CDR3 is TGTGCCAGCAGCCAACTATATGGGTCACCCCTCCACTTT. Its translation is CASSQLYGSPLHF. The V call is TRBV14, the J call TRBJ1-6; no definite D call. The V end lost 2 bases, the J end lost 10 bases, and 9 bases lay between the germline ends. Germline loops: CDR1 SGHDN, CDR2 FVKESK. The CDR3 is 13 residues long.

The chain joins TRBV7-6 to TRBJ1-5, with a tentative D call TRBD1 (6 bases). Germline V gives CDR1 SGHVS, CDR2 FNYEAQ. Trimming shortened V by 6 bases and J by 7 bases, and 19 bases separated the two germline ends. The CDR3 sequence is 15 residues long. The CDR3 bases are TGTGCCAGCAGACTAGGACCGGGGGCAGGACAGCCCCAGCATTTT. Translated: CASRLGPGAGQPQHF.

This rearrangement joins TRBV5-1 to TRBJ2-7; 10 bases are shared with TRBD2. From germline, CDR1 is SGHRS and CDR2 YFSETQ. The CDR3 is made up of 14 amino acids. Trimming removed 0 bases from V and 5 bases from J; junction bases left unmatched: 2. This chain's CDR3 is CASSLVLAGDEQYF. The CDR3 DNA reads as TGCGCCAGCAGCTTGGTTCTAGCGGGAGACGAGCAGTACTTC.

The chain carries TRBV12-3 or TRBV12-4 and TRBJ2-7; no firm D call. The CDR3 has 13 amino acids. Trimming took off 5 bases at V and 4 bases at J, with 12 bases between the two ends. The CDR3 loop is CASSPRRLYEQYF. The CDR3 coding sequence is TGTGCCAGCAGTCCGCGTCGTCTATACGAGCAGTACTTC.

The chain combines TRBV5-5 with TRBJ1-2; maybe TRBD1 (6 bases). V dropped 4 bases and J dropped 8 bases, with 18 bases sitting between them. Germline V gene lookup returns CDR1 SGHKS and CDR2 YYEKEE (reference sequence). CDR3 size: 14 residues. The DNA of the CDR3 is TGTGCCAGCAGCGAACCGGACAGACTTTTAGGCTACACCTTC. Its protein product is CASSEPDRLLGYTF.

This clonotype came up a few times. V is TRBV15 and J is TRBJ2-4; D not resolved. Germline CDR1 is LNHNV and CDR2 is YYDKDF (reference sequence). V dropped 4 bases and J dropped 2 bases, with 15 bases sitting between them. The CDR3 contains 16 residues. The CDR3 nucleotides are TGTGCCACCAGCACAACATTTGGCGCGACCAAAAACATTCAGTACTTC. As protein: CATSTTFGATKNIQYF.

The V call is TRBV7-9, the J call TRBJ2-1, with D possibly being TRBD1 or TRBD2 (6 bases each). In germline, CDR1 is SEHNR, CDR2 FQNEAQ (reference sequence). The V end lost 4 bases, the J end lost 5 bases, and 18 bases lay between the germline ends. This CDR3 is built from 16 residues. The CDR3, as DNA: TGTGCCAGCAGCTCGGAGGGGGGAGGCTGGAACAATGAGCAGTTCTTC. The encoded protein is CASSSEGGGWNNEQFF.

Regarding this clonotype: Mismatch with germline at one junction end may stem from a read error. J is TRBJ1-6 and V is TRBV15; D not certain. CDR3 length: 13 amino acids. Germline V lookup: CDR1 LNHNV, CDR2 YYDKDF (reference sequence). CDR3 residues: CATSRDGDDPPHF. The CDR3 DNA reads TGTGCCACCAGCAGAGATGGCGACGATCCCCCCCACTTT.

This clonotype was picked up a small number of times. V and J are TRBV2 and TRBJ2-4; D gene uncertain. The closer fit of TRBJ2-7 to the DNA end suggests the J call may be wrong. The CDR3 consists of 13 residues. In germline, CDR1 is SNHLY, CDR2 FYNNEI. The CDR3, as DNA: TGTGCCAGCAGTGTTGAGATCAGCAACGAGCAGTACTTC. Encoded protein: CASSVEISNEQYF.

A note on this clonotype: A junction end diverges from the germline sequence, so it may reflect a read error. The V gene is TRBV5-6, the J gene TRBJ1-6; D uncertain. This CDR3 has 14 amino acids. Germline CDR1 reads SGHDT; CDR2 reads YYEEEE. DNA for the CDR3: TGTGCCAGCACCATGACGCCAAATAATTCACCCCCCCACTTT. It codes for CASTMTPNNSPPHF.

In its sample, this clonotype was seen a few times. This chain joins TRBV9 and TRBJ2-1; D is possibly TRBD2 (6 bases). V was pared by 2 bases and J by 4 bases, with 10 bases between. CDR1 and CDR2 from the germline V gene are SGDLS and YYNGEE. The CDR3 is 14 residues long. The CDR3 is CASSVRDSYNEQFF. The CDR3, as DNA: TGTGCCAGCAGCGTCCGGGACTCTTACAATGAGCAGTTCTTC.

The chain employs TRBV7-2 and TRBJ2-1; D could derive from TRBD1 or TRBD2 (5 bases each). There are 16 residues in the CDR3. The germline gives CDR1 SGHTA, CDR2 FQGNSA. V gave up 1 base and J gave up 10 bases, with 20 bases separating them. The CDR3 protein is CASSLVGYGAGAEQFF. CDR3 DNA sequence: TGTGCCAGCAGCTTAGTTGGGTATGGGGCGGGTGCGGAGCAGTTCTTC.

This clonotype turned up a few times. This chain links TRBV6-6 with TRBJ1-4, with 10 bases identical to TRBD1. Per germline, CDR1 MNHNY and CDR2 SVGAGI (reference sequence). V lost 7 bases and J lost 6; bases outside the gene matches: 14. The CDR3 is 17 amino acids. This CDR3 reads CASTFGQGGLGDEKLFF. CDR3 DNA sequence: TGTGCCAGCACGTTTGGACAGGGGGGCCTAGGAGATGAAAAACTGTTTTTT.